This T cell receptor beta chain was documented in a study of CD8+ T cells in alopecia areata. On the study more broadly: The authors scored treated patients' severity by affected scalp percentage.

As to treatment: oral pan-JAK inhibitor, 5-10 mg twice daily. Alopecia areata patients gave lesional scalp punch biopsies and peripheral blood samples. Germline loops: CDR1 MNHNS, CDR2 SASEGT. With 7 bases clipped from V and 4 bases from J, the junction kept 6 bases outside the gene matches. This CDR3 has 14 amino acids. Study-wide points: Scalp sample sequencing also detects resident alphabeta T cells of normal skin. Links between baseline CD8+ expansion and response need larger treated cohorts.

In each case, RNA was isolated and then reverse transcribed into cDNA as the sequencing template. The assay was immunoSEQ multiplex PCR, and TCRdb's table has in-frame clones only and misses some. The data hold 150,000 to 200,000 clones, with approximately 67% observed a single time. With respect to this clone: The antigen remains undetermined.

This TCR was recovered from a human donor with alopecia areata. The sequences come from CD4+ T cells sorted from blood, collected around week 50, from a patient treated with tofacitinib. The chain uses TRBV6-1 and TRBJ2-3; 9 nucleotides agree with TRBD2. In DNA, the CDR3 is TGTGCCAGCAAACGGGGCGGGGGGGCAGATACGCAGTATTTT. Translating it yields CASKRGGGADTQYF.